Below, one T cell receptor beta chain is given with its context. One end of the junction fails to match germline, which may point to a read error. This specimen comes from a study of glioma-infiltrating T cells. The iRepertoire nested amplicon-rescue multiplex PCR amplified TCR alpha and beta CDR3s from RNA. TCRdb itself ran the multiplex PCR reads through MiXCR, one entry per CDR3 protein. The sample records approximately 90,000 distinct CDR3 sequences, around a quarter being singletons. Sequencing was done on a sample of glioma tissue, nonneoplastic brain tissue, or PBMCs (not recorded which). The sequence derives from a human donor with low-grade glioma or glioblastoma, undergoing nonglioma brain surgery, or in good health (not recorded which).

The CDR3 spells CSAIATANGQFF. The DNA for the CDR3 is TGCAGTGCTATAGCTACAGCCAATGGGCAGTTCTTC. This rearrangement joins TRBV20-1 to TRBJ2-1; D gene ambiguous. The CDR3 length is 12 residues. Germline CDR1 reads DFQATT; CDR2 reads SNEGSKA (reference sequence).